The next 13 T cell receptor beta chains were all read from a single sample in a study of T cell changes during pregnancy in multiple sclerosis (dated by TCRdb to 2018 to 2020). Library preparation used the immunoSEQ multiplex PCR assay. What TCRdb holds here is the immuneACCESS table cut down to in-frame rearrangements. Part of the clones is not present; checked against another copy, under half of the missing clones reflect an unresolved V gene, and the others are unexplained. For this sample the table gives tens of thousands of clones, of which about 89% were detected only once. The ten largest clones represent roughly 7.4% of the sample. Sequenced here: CD8+ T cells from peripheral blood mononuclear cells, sampled before pregnancy. All receptors come from a female donor with multiple sclerosis, enrolled in a pregnancy study.

The V gene is TRBV4-2, the J gene TRBJ2-1; 9 nucleotides match TRBD2. Per the germline V gene, CDR1 is LGHNA and CDR2 is YNFKEQ. This CDR3 has 15 amino acids. After removal of 2 bases from V and 10 bases from J, the junction contained 9 bases not matched to a gene. CDR3 loop: CASSQRGSGGWEQFF. The CDR3 DNA reads as TGTGCCAGCAGCCAACGAGGTAGCGGGGGTTGGGAGCAGTTCTTC.

The CDR3 spells CASRDTSGDTDTQYF. CDR3 sequence (DNA): TGTGCCAGCAGAGACACTAGCGGGGACACAGATACGCAGTATTTT. V is TRBV6-4 and J is TRBJ2-3; TRBD2 matches 10 bases. Germline V gene lookup returns CDR1 MRHNA and CDR2 SNTAGT. V lost 6 bases, J lost 2 bases, and 5 bases stayed unmatched. The CDR3 loop spans 15 amino acids.

The chain has TRBV13 and TRBJ1-2; D perhaps matches TRBD1 (5 bases). The CDR3 spans 15 residues. The V gene's germline CDR1 is PRHDT and CDR2 FYEKMQ (reference sequence). The V end was cut by 3 bases, the J end by 4 bases, with 15 bases between. CDR3 DNA sequence: TGTGCCAGCAGCTTTCAGGGCGCGGAGCTCTATGGCTACACCTTC. Translation: CASSFQGAELYGYTF.

The rearrangement joins TRBV5-4 to TRBJ2-7; D perhaps matches TRBD2 (6 bases). V was trimmed by 2 bases and J by 6 bases, leaving 12 bases between them. CDR3 length: 13 residues. The V gene's germline CDR1 is SGHNT and CDR2 YYREEE (reference sequence). The CDR3 nucleotides are TGTGCCAGCAGCTTCGACGGGGGTGCCGAGCAGTACTTC. Amino acid sequence: CASSFDGGAEQYF.

This chain uses TRBV11-2 with TRBJ2-7; D perhaps matches TRBD2 (6 bases). Trimming cost V 0 bases and J 6 bases, with 21 bases left between them. Germline V CDR1 and CDR2: SGHAT, FQNNGV. The CDR3 runs to 17 residues. CDR3 amino acids: CASSLDQVWGVSVEQYF. In nucleotides, the CDR3 is TGTGCCAGCAGCTTAGATCAGGTTTGGGGGGTTTCGGTCGAGCAGTACTTC.

This chain links TRBV7-3 with TRBJ2-1; 7 bases are shared with TRBD1. Germline CDR1 is SGHTA and CDR2 is FQGTGA. The CDR3 spans 15 residues. The J segment lost 3 bases and the V segment lost 6 bases, leaving 8 bases of the junction unmatched. The CDR3 nucleotides read TGTGCCAGCAGGGATCGACAGGGTGGCTACAATGAGCAGTTCTTC. Its protein is CASRDRQGGYNEQFF.

This rearrangement joins TRBV19 to TRBJ1-2; 11 bases line up with TRBD1. V was pared by 8 bases and J by 4 bases, with 12 bases of the junction left unmatched. This CDR3 has 16 residues. CDR1 LNHDA and CDR2 SQIVND come from the germline V gene (reference sequence). The CDR3 loop is CASVGTGGPSGYGYTF. In DNA, the CDR3 is TGTGCCAGTGTGGGGACAGGGGGTCCCTCGGGCTATGGCTACACCTTC.

This clone showed up just once. The rearrangement links TRBV4-3 to TRBJ1-5, with 7 bases lining up with TRBD1. Germline CDR1 reads LGHNA; CDR2 reads YSLEER. The CDR3 has 16 amino acids. J was trimmed by 2 bases and V by 2 bases; bases with no gene match: 6. The CDR3 region is CASSQTGEGGNQPQHF. CDR3 bases: TGCGCCAGCAGCCAAACAGGGGAAGGGGGCAATCAGCCCCAGCATTTT.

CDR3 protein: CASSLVAGPEAFF. CDR3 DNA sequence: TGTGCCAGCAGCTTAGTGGCGGGACCTGAAGCTTTCTTT. The genes are TRBV7-9 and TRBJ1-1, with a tentative D call TRBD1 (5 bases). V was cut by 1 base and J by 6 bases, with 9 bases left in between. The germline gives CDR1 SEHNR, CDR2 FQNEAQ (reference sequence). The CDR3 contains 13 residues.

The V gene is TRBV7-9, the J gene TRBJ2-2; 7 nucleotides align to TRBD1. The CDR3 consists of 14 residues. Germline CDR1 SEHNR, CDR2 FQNEAQ (reference sequence). J gave up 4 bases and V 5 bases, and 4 bases lay outside the gene matches. CDR3 nucleotide sequence: TGTGCCAGCAGCGTGACAGGGATCACCGGGGAGCTGTTTTTT. Its protein is CASSVTGITGELFF.

The CDR3 protein is CASSLTSAAYEQYF. The CDR3, as DNA: TGTGCCAGCAGCTTGACTAGCGCGGCCTACGAGCAGTACTTC. V and J are TRBV13 and TRBJ2-7; 8 bases map to TRBD2. Trimming took 3 bases from V and 2 from J; bases not matched to a gene: 3. There are 14 residues in the CDR3. Germline CDR1 and CDR2: PRHDT and FYEKMQ (reference sequence). The variable domain in full, with the rest retrieved from reference TRBV13 and TRBJ2-7, is AAGVIQSPRHLIKEKRETATLKCYPIPRHDTVYWYQQGPGQDPQFLISFYEKMQSDKGSIPDRFSAQQFSDYHSELNMSSLELGDSALYFCASSLTSAAYEQYFGPGTRLTVT.

DNA of the CDR3: TGTGCCAGCAGCTTGGGGGCAGGGGGAGGGAACACTGAAGCTTTCTTT. This encodes CASSLGAGGGNTEAFF. The chain uses TRBV5-6 and TRBJ1-1; TRBD1 matches at 7 bases. After removal of 0 bases from V and 1 base from J, the junction contained 6 bases not matched to a gene. Germline CDR1 SGHDT, CDR2 YYEEEE. The CDR3 covers 16 residues.

This clone occurred a few times. The chain uses TRBV7-9 and TRBJ2-2; D not resolved. The germline V gene has CDR1 SEHNR and CDR2 FQNEAQ (reference sequence). V was trimmed by 3 bases and J by 1 base, leaving 6 bases between them. CDR3 size: 14 residues. CDR3: CASSFYENTGELFF. CDR3 nucleotide sequence: TGTGCCAGCAGCTTCTATGAGAACACCGGGGAGCTGTTTTTT.